This T cell receptor (beta chain) was sequenced during a study of T cells in localized non-small cell lung cancer. Findings and caveats of the study: Turning up in adjacent lung were a median around 60 of the top 100 tumor clones. Only one tumor region went through sequencing, so heterogeneity may still be there.

Assay: immunoSEQ multiplex PCR; the TCRdb copy retains only in-frame clones and omits some. The sample records about 19,000 clones, around 90% being singletons. A note on this clone: Antigen specificity is unknown.

The CDR3 has 19 amino acids. CDR1 and CDR2 (germline): SGHTA, FQGNSA. The ends were cut back, 2 bases at V and 0 bases at J, with 20 bases in the middle. The sample here was peripheral blood, taken before any cancer treatment. The chain carries TRBV7-2 and TRBJ2-1; D might be TRBD1 (5 bases). This clonotype was obtained from a male donor at least 60 years old with stage I squamous cell lung carcinoma. CDR3: CASSLLAGWQGSSYNEQFF. The CDR3 region has the DNA TGTGCCAGCAGCTTATTGGCAGGCTGGCAGGGAAGCTCCTACAATGAGCAGTTCTTC.